These T cell receptor beta chains were read from a single sample in a study of T cells in Graves' hyperthyroidism and ophthalmopathy. MiXCR, applied by TCRdb to the multiplex PCR reads, yields one record per CDR3 protein. The table shows approximately 480,000 distinct CDR3 sequences, with 20% to 25% occurring only once. The sample comprised blood. Every receptor here comes from a man younger than 35 with Graves' hyperthyroidism. Each CDR3 is given with its conserved first and last residue. D genes are given only for firm matches. Clone size appears in some rows only: once, few, many, or a class for an expanded clone.

>TRBJ1-1|-|few|TRBV30
CATSGFYTEAFF
TGTGCCACTTCAGGGTTCTACACTGAAGCTTTCTTT
>TRBJ2-5|TRBD2|-|TRBV25-1
CASSELGAGEETQYF
TGTGCCAGCAGTGAATTGGGAGCGGGAGAAGAGACCCAGTACTTC
>TRBJ2-6|-|few|TRBV7-8
CASSIPSGANVLTF
TGTGCCAGCAGCATACCCTCCGGCGCCAACGTCCTGACTTTC
>TRBJ1-1|-|many|TRBV28
CASSLSTRMNTEAFF
TGTGCCAGCAGCTTATCGACGCGGATGAACACTGAAGCTTTCTTT
>TRBJ2-7|TRBD1|many|TRBV27
CASSLEGTGSGEQYF
TGTGCCAGCAGTTTAGAGGGGACAGGGTCGGGCGAGCAGTACTTC
>TRBJ1-1|-|many|TRBV14
CASSPRWARGNTEAFF
TGTGCCAGCAGCCCGCGTTGGGCACGAGGGAACACTGAAGCTTTCTTT
>TRBJ1-2|-|-|TRBV12-5
CASGRGEAYYGYTF
TGTGCTAGTGGACGAGGGGAGGCGTACTATGGCTACACCTTC
>TRBJ1-5|-|-|TRBV30
CAWSVGQPQHF
TGTGCCTGGAGTGTGGGTCAGCCCCAGCATTTT
>TRBJ2-7|-|-|TRBV6-2/TRBV6-3
CASTPLPGLEQYF
TGTGCCAGCACACCTCTGCCGGGACTTGAGCAGTACTTC
>TRBJ1-1|-|many|TRBV12-3/TRBV12-4
CACKPRGANTEAFF
TGTGCCTGCAAACCCAGGGGCGCGAACACTGAAGCTTTCTTT
>TRBJ1-1|-|many|TRBV15
CATSREVSRLAEAFF
TGTGCCACCAGCAGAGAGGTCTCAAGGCTGGCTGAAGCTTTCTTT
>TRBJ1-6|-|few|TRBV15
CATSRSAAGGGSSPLHF
TGTGCCACCAGCAGATCCGCGGCGGGGGGGGGAAGTTCACCCCTCCACTTT
>TRBJ2-5|-|once|TRBV20-1
CSARATGYQETQYF
TGCAGTGCTAGAGCAACAGGGTACCAAGAGACCCAGTACTTC
>TRBJ1-5|TRBD1|few|TRBV6-1
CASTQGQLLQPQHF
TGTGCCAGCACCCAGGGACAGTTATTACAGCCCCAGCATTTT
>TRBJ2-2|-|many|TRBV28
CASRKWETGELFF
TGTGCCAGCAGAAAGTGGGAAACCGGGGAGCTGTTTTTT
>TRBJ2-4|-|once|TRBV7-9
CASSWPGNIQYF
TGTGCCAGCAGCTGGCCAGGAAACATTCAGTACTTC
>TRBJ2-7|TRBD2|-|TRBV12-3/TRBV12-4
CASSRLAVTTDEQYF
TGTGCCAGCAGCAGACTAGCGGTGACGACCGACGAGCAGTACTTC
>TRBJ1-3|-|many|TRBV12-3/TRBV12-4
CASSPERNTIYF
TGTGCCAGCAGTCCCGAAAGAAACACCATATATTTT
>TRBJ1-2|-|-|TRBV28
CATLDTGKNYGYTF
TGTGCCACCCTCGACACAGGGAAAAACTATGGCTACACCTTC
>TRBJ1-2|TRBD1|many|TRBV30
CAWRQGGGYTF
TGTGCCTGGAGACAGGGGGGCGGCTACACCTTC